The 5 T cell receptor beta chains below come from one sample, sequenced in a study of T cell responses to AZD1222 COVID-19 vaccine. The data were produced by immunoSEQ multiplex PCR, yet TCRdb's version contains in-frame clones alone and is incomplete. The table records about 150,000 clones, about nine tenths of them present only once. Specimen: peripheral blood, collected on day 0 of AZD1222 vaccination. These receptors originate from an adult in good health.

V is TRBV23-1 and J is TRBJ1-5, with 11 bases fitting TRBD1. TRBV23-1 is designated an ORF whose function remains uncertain. The CDR3 totals 17 residues. Trimming took 3 bases from V and 7 from J; bases not matched to a gene: 11. The CDR3 nucleotides read TGCGCCAGCAGTCACCCCAAGGACAGGGGGCAAAAACAGCCCCAGCATTTT. It is translated as CASSHPKDRGQKQPQHF.

V gene TRBV6-2 or TRBV6-3 combines with J gene TRBJ2-2; D not certain. The CDR3 consists of 15 residues. The V gene lost 2 bases and the J gene lost 0 bases, with 7 bases spanning the gap. Germline V gene sequence: CDR1 MNHEY, CDR2 SVGEGT. In DNA, the CDR3 is TGTGCCAGCAGTTACCAACCCGCGAACACCGGGGAGCTGTTTTTT. It codes for CASSYQPANTGELFF.

The V gene is TRBV7-6, the J gene TRBJ2-5; TRBD1 is a possible D gene (5 bases). Germline-derived CDR1 and CDR2 are SGHVS and FNYEAQ. The CDR3 sequence is 14 residues long. The V and J ends lost 5 bases and 1 base respectively, with 11 bases between them. The CDR3 bases are TGTGCCAGCAGCCGCACGACAGCCCAAGAGACCCAGTACTTC. Its protein product is CASSRTTAQETQYF.

J is TRBJ2-3 and V is TRBV14, with unresolved D. V was clipped by 5 bases and J by 2 bases, with 8 bases between them. The CDR3 is 13 residues long. Germline V CDR1 and CDR2: SGHDN, FVKESK. In nucleotides, the CDR3 is TGTGCCAGCAGCTTCCGCCTCACAGATACGCAGTATTTT. As protein: CASSFRLTDTQYF. The full variable domain, in which reference TRBV14 and TRBJ2-3 provide the parts outside the CDR3, is EAGVTQFPSHSVIEKGQTVTLRCDPISGHDNLYWYRRVMGKEIKFLLHFVKESKQDESGMPNNRFLAERTGGTYSTLKVQPAELEDSGVYFCASSFRLTDTQYFGPGTRLTVL.

This clone was observed a handful of times. The chain employs TRBV6-5 and TRBJ2-2, with D possibly matching TRBD2 (5 bases). Trimming shortened V by 4 bases and J by 5 bases, and 14 bases separated the two germline ends. The length of the CDR3 is 15 residues. CDR1 and CDR2 from the germline V gene are MNHEY and SVGAGI. The CDR3 loop reads CASSWSGAETGELFF. The CDR3 nucleotides read TGTGCCAGCAGTTGGAGCGGAGCGGAAACCGGGGAGCTGTTTTTT.